This T cell receptor beta chain was sequenced for a study of cytomegalovirus exposure and HLA in healthy donors. General study results and limits: Testing in vitro showed a few CMV-associated chains specific for CMV antigens.

Comment on this clone: Its antigen is undetermined.

The data were produced by immunoSEQ multiplex PCR, yet TCRdb's version contains in-frame clones alone and is incomplete. Among approximately 71,000 clones listed, around 93% were seen once. V lost 8 bases and J lost 2, with 10 bases in between. This CDR3 is 13 amino acids long. Germline assignment: CDR1 MNHNS and CDR2 SASEGT. The sequencing input was PBMCs. V gene TRBV6-1 combines with J gene TRBJ1-5, with TRBD1 as a possible D gene (6 bases). This TCR came from a woman between 18 and 29 years old in good health and CMV-seronegative. CDR3 nucleotide sequence: TGTGCCAGCGAGGGGGTCGGCAATCAGCCCCAGCATTTT. As protein: CASEGVGNQPQHF.